The 20 T cell receptor beta chains in this list originate from one sample, sequenced in a study of T cell changes during pregnancy in multiple sclerosis. Generated by immunoSEQ multiplex PCR, the TCRdb table keeps only in-frame clones and is missing some. This table holds about 88,000 clones, roughly nine tenths found once. The specimen was peripheral blood, collected in the first trimester of pregnancy. The receptors were gathered from a female donor with multiple sclerosis, enrolled in a pregnancy study.

This clone was recorded once. J is TRBJ2-7 and V is TRBV15, with 11 bases fitting TRBD2. J lost 3 bases, V lost 3 bases, and 4 bases had no gene match. The CDR3 consists of 15 residues. Germline CDR1 is LNHNV and CDR2 is YYDKDF (reference sequence). The CDR3 DNA follows: TGTGCCACCAGCAGTTCCGGGACTAGCGGCTACGAGCAGTACTTC. Translating it yields CATSSSGTSGYEQYF.

The J gene is TRBJ1-2, the V gene TRBV28; TRBD1 aligns across 9 bases. The junction had 3 bases not matched to a gene; V was cut back by 5 bases and J by 5 bases. The V gene's germline CDR1 is MDHEN and CDR2 SYDVKM. The CDR3 consists of 13 residues. The CDR3 region is CASSPDRGYGYTF. The CDR3 coding sequence is TGTGCCAGCAGTCCGGACAGGGGATATGGCTACACCTTC.

This chain joins TRBV5-6 and TRBJ2-1; 9 bases agree with TRBD2. The germline gives CDR1 SGHDT, CDR2 YYEEEE. With 4 bases clipped from V and 0 bases from J, the junction kept 5 bases outside the gene matches. The CDR3 is 16 amino acids. The CDR3 spells CASSLKTSGSYNEQFF. Written as DNA, the CDR3 is TGTGCCAGCAGCCTAAAGACTAGCGGCTCCTACAATGAGCAGTTCTTC.

The chain is built from TRBV28 and TRBJ1-2, with D perhaps matching TRBD1 (6 bases). V was shortened by 5 bases and J by 8 bases, with 18 bases between the two germline ends. Germline values: CDR1 MDHEN, CDR2 SYDVKM. CDR3 length equals 14 residues. The CDR3 here is CASSTGSGARGYTF. The CDR3 region has the DNA TGTGCCAGCAGTACCGGCTCAGGGGCACGAGGCTACACCTTC.

Here the CDR3 reads CASSLSGGPTYEQYF. CDR3 DNA: TGCGCCAGCAGCTTGTCAGGGGGCCCTACCTACGAGCAGTACTTC. The V and J genes are TRBV5-1 and TRBJ2-7; 8 nucleotides line up with TRBD1. Germline CDR1 and CDR2: SGHRS and YFSETQ. Trimming took 1 base from V and 2 from J; bases not matched to a gene: 5. The CDR3 consists of 15 residues.

This chain joins TRBV9 and TRBJ2-1; D might be TRBD1 (6 bases). CDR1 SGDLS and CDR2 YYNGEE come from the germline V gene. CDR3 length: 14 amino acids. V was shortened by 3 bases and J by 1 base, with 8 bases between the two germline ends. The CDR3 loop reads CASSGQASYNEQFF. The DNA of the CDR3 is TGTGCCAGCAGCGGACAGGCATCCTACAATGAGCAGTTCTTC.

The rearrangement links TRBV11-2 to TRBJ2-5, with 7 bases identical to TRBD1. The CDR3 runs to 13 residues. V trimming: 5 bases; J trimming: 2 bases; junction bases outside the gene matches: 2. In germline, CDR1 is SGHAT, CDR2 FQNNGV. CDR3 in amino acids: CASSRDRQETQYF. Here the CDR3 DNA reads TGTGCCAGCAGCAGGGACAGACAAGAGACCCAGTACTTC.

The chain recombines TRBV5-1 with TRBJ2-7; 14 nucleotides match TRBD2. V shed 2 bases and J 0 bases; nucleotides not matched to a gene: 13. The CDR3 has 20 amino acids. Looked up from germline, CDR1 is SGHRS and CDR2 is YFSETQ. CDR3 in amino acids: CASSLGGLAGEIRSSYEQYF. The CDR3 DNA reads TGCGCCAGCAGCTTAGGGGGACTAGCGGGGGAAATAAGGAGCTCCTACGAGCAGTACTTC.

The chain is built from TRBV5-6 and TRBJ2-3; TRBD2 matches 7 bases. Trimming removed 0 bases from V and 4 bases from J; junction bases left unmatched: 11. CDR1 and CDR2 (germline): SGHDT, YYEEEE. The CDR3 is made up of 17 amino acids. The CDR3 bases are TGTGCCAGCAGCTTGGCCTACGGGACTACCCAGCCAGATACGCAGTATTTT. Its protein product is CASSLAYGTTQPDTQYF.

The genes are TRBV28 and TRBJ2-7; TRBD1 might be the D (5 bases). Deletions cut 6 bases from V and 6 bases from J, with 12 bases between. CDR1 and CDR2 from the germline V gene are MDHEN and SYDVKM. The CDR3 covers 12 residues. For the CDR3, the DNA is TGTGCCAGCAGAGAACAGGCTCCCGAGCAGTACTTC. It yields the protein CASREQAPEQYF.

This clone has a handful of counts. This rearrangement joins TRBV14 to TRBJ1-2, with D perhaps TRBD1 (6 bases). Germline CDR1 and CDR2: SGHDN and FVKESK. The CDR3 is 17 residues long. V lost 0 bases, J lost 2 bases, and 16 bases lay in between. CDR3 DNA: TGTGCCAGCAGCCAAGAGCTTAGGGGGAAAGTGAACTATGGCTACACCTTC. It translates to CASSQELRGKVNYGYTF. The full variable domain, with the rest looked up from reference TRBV14 and TRBJ1-2, is EAGVTQFPSHSVIEKGQTVTLRCDPISGHDNLYWYRRVMGKEIKFLLHFVKESKQDESGMPNNRFLAERTGGTYSTLKVQPAELEDSGVYFCASSQELRGKVNYGYTFGSGTRLTVV.

This rearrangement joins TRBV2 to TRBJ2-1; a possible D gene is TRBD2 (5 bases). Trimming shortened V by 7 bases and J by 9 bases, and 16 bases separated the two germline ends. The CDR3 extends over 13 amino acids. Germline lookup yields CDR1 SNHLY and CDR2 FYNNEI. CDR3 amino acids: CASIPRRGGEQFF. CDR3 nucleotides: TGTGCCAGCATACCCAGGAGAGGAGGTGAGCAGTTCTTC.

The chain has TRBV15 and TRBJ1-1, with 8 bases aligning to TRBD1. V lost 2 bases, J lost 5 bases, and 7 bases stayed unmatched. CDR1 and CDR2 from the germline V gene are LNHNV and YYDKDF (reference sequence). The CDR3 sequence is 15 residues long. This CDR3 is CATSRPQGAKTEAFF. The CDR3 nucleotides read TGTGCCACCAGCAGACCTCAGGGGGCGAAAACTGAAGCTTTCTTT.

The chain has TRBV7-9 and TRBJ1-4; a weak D match, TRBD1 (5 bases). Looked up from germline, CDR1 is SEHNR and CDR2 is FQNEAQ (reference sequence). The ends were cut back, 3 bases at V and 8 bases at J, with 13 bases in the middle. The CDR3 has 14 amino acids. The CDR3 loop reads CASSLGRAKEKLFF. The CDR3, as DNA: TGTGCCAGCAGCTTGGGCAGGGCGAAGGAAAAACTGTTTTTT.

V and J are TRBV4-2 and TRBJ2-7, with D maybe TRBD2 (5 bases). This CDR3 comprises 13 residues. V dropped 2 bases and J dropped 2 bases, with 7 bases sitting between them. The germline V gene encodes CDR1 LGHNA and CDR2 YNFKEQ. The CDR3: CASSQTRAYEQYF. The CDR3, as DNA: TGTGCCAGCAGCCAAACGCGGGCCTACGAGCAGTACTTC.

The chain couples TRBV10-3 to TRBJ2-7, with TRBD1 as a possible D gene (6 bases). The germline CDR1 and CDR2 sequences are ENHRY and SYGVKD. Deletions cut 1 base from V and 6 bases from J, with 10 bases between. The CDR3 is made up of 13 amino acids. CDR3 bases: TGTGCCATCAGTGAGTTACAGGGATCCGAGCAGTACTTC. Protein product: CAISELQGSEQYF.

The genes are TRBV7-9 and TRBJ1-4; perhaps TRBD1 as D (6 bases). Trimming took off 5 bases at V and 3 bases at J, with 19 bases between the two ends. The CDR3 covers 17 residues. CDR1 is SEHNR, CDR2 FQNEAQ, per germline (reference sequence). The CDR3 here is CASSRGRGGGSNEKLFF. The CDR3 DNA reads as TGTGCCAGCAGCCGAGGCAGGGGAGGGGGATCTAATGAAAAACTGTTTTTT.

J is TRBJ2-5 and V is TRBV27, with 8 bases aligning to TRBD2. The V and J ends lost 6 bases and 5 bases, in that order; junction bases with no gene match: 17. This CDR3 is 17 amino acids long. Germline V CDR1 and CDR2: MNHEY, SMNVEV (reference sequence). Here the CDR3 DNA reads TGTGCCAGCAGCCAAGGGTTCAGCGGGAGAACAGTGGAGACCCAGTACTTC. Protein sequence: CASSQGFSGRTVETQYF.

The gene calls are TRBV6-6 and TRBJ2-3; 9 bases fit TRBD1. The J segment lost 4 bases and the V segment lost 6 bases, leaving 5 bases of the junction unmatched. The CDR3 is made up of 14 amino acids. Germline V gives CDR1 MNHNY, CDR2 SVGAGI (reference sequence). Here the CDR3 DNA reads TGTGCCAGCAGGGGACAGGGTTGGGCAGATACGCAGTATTTT. Protein product: CASRGQGWADTQYF.

V is TRBV2 and J is TRBJ1-5; 8 positions match TRBD1. The V gene's germline CDR1 is SNHLY and CDR2 FYNNEI. After removal of 6 bases from V and 5 bases from J, the junction contained 6 bases not matched to a gene. This CDR3 contains 14 residues. CDR3 nucleotides: TGTGCCAGCAGGTTCGGACAGGGACATCAGCCCCAGCATTTT. Protein sequence: CASRFGQGHQPQHF.